The next 23 T cell receptor beta chains were all read from a single sample in a study of blood T cell repertoires in COVID-19. Clones were sequenced by immunoSEQ multiplex PCR, and TCRdb holds only the in-frame ones, with some missing. The sample has 60,000 to 75,000 clones; 70% to 90% are singletons. Sequenced input: peripheral blood. These receptors were obtained from a human donor in a cohort sampled during active COVID-19.

The chain carries TRBV11-2 and TRBJ2-5; D is perhaps TRBD1 (6 bases). The germline V and J ends were trimmed by 7 bases and 4 bases, with 19 bases remaining between them. The CDR3 length is 15 residues. The germline gives CDR1 SGHAT, CDR2 FQNNGV. DNA of the CDR3: TGTGCCAGCACCACCCGCAGGGGCCTTCGAGAGACCCAGTACTTC. Its translation is CASTTRRGLRETQYF.

The J gene is TRBJ1-1, the V gene TRBV7-9, with 9 positions matching TRBD1. In germline, CDR1 is SEHNR, CDR2 FQNEAQ (reference sequence). V lost 3 bases to trimming and J lost 6 bases; unmatched junction nucleotides: 11. CDR3 length: 16 residues. The CDR3 protein is CASSLPGQGRLAEAFF. The CDR3 DNA sequence: TGTGCCAGCAGCTTGCCGGGACAGGGTCGGTTGGCTGAAGCTTTCTTT.

V gene TRBV19 combines with J gene TRBJ1-5, with D uncertain. CDR1 and CDR2 from the germline V gene are LNHDA and SQIVND (reference sequence). Trimming removed 6 bases at V and 4 bases at J, with 10 bases between. This CDR3 has 13 amino acids. The CDR3: CASRDFPNQPQHF. CDR3 DNA: TGTGCCAGTAGGGACTTTCCTAATCAGCCCCAGCATTTT. The full variable domain, in which reference TRBV19 and TRBJ1-5 provide the parts outside the CDR3, is DGGITQSPKYLFRKEGQNVTLSCEQNLNHDAMYWYRQDPGQGLRLIYYSQIVNDFQKGDIAEGYSVSREKKESFPLTVTSAQKNPTAFYLCASRDFPNQPQHFGDGTRLSIL.

This chain uses TRBV11-3 with TRBJ2-3; perhaps TRBD1 as D (6 bases). Trimming removed 1 base at V and 3 bases at J, with 17 bases between. From germline, CDR1 is SGHNT and CDR2 YENEEA. CDR3 length: 17 residues. CDR3 sequence: CASSLVLSSQGTDTQYF. The DNA of the CDR3 is TGTGCCAGCAGCTTAGTACTGTCGAGTCAGGGGACAGATACGCAGTATTTT.

V is TRBV4-2 and J is TRBJ2-3; D might be TRBD2 (6 bases). The length of the CDR3 is 17 residues. V lost 0 bases and J 2 bases, leaving 15 bases between the germline ends. Germline lookup yields CDR1 LGHNA and CDR2 YNFKEQ. The CDR3 nucleotides read TGTGCCAGCAGCCAAGATGGGGGGAGCCTCAACACAGATACGCAGTATTTT. This encodes CASSQDGGSLNTDTQYF.

The V gene is TRBV4-2, the J gene TRBJ2-7; no definite D call. With 0 bases removed from V and 9 bases from J, the gap between germline ends came to 18 bases. CDR3 length equals 15 residues. The germline gives CDR1 LGHNA, CDR2 YNFKEQ. The CDR3 is CASSQDRLSLFGQYF. The CDR3 DNA reads TGTGCCAGCAGCCAAGACCGCCTTTCGTTGTTCGGGCAGTACTTC.

This chain links TRBV5-4 with TRBJ2-3; TRBD1 matches at 7 bases. V lost 4 bases, J lost 3 bases, and 11 bases stayed unmatched. The CDR3 contains 16 residues. In germline, CDR1 is SGHNT, CDR2 YYREEE (reference sequence). The CDR3 loop reads CASSPGGTVMTDTQYF. CDR3 nucleotides: TGTGCCAGCAGCCCCGGTGGGACAGTCATGACAGATACGCAGTATTTT.

CDR3 loop: CASSGTSGTSTYEQYV. The CDR3 nucleotides read TGTGCCAGCAGTGGGACTAGCGGGACGTCCACCTACGAGCAGTACGTC. V gene TRBV6-1 combines with J gene TRBJ2-7; 12 bases align to TRBD2. The germline V gene has CDR1 MNHNS and CDR2 SASEGT. The V segment lost 4 bases and the J segment 2 bases; nucleotides outside the gene matches: 6. The CDR3 has 16 residues.

The chain is built from TRBV5-4 and TRBJ1-4; maybe TRBD1 (6 bases). CDR3 length: 14 amino acids. Germline V CDR1 and CDR2: SGHNT, YYREEE (reference sequence). V lost 1 base to trimming and J lost 7 bases, with 11 bases between them. The CDR3 bases are TGTGCCAGCAGCTTGCAGGGGAGTGGTGAAAAACTGTTTTTT. Residues: CASSLQGSGEKLFF. Complete variable domain (other parts from reference TRBV5-4 and TRBJ1-4): ETGVTQSPTHLIKTRGQQVTLRCSSQSGHNTVSWYQQALGQGPQFIFQYYREEENGRGNFPPRFSGLQFPNYSSELNVNALELDDSALYLCASSLQGSGEKLFFGSGTQLSVL.

As DNA, the CDR3 is TGTGCCAGCAGCCCCCAAAGGGGGAGCAATCAGCCCCAGCATTTT. It specifies CASSPQRGSNQPQHF. The chain has TRBV3-1 (or the pseudogene TRBV3-2) and TRBJ1-5, with TRBD1 as a possible D gene (6 bases). The CDR3 consists of 15 residues. V was shortened by 4 bases and J by 1 base, with 11 bases between the two germline ends. Looked up from germline, CDR1 is LGHDT and CDR2 is YNNKEL (reference sequence).

The CDR3 loop reads CASSLGGANTGELFF. Here the CDR3 DNA reads TGTGCCAGCAGCTTAGGCGGTGCAAACACCGGGGAGCTGTTTTTT. This chain connects TRBV11-2 to TRBJ2-2; D ambiguous. The CDR3 loop spans 15 amino acids. Between the trimmed V and J ends, which lost 1 base and 2 bases, there was a span of 8 bases. The germline gives CDR1 SGHAT, CDR2 FQNNGV.

The V gene is TRBV28, the J gene TRBJ2-7, with D perhaps TRBD2 (6 bases). The V end lost 6 bases, the J end lost 6 bases, and 12 bases lay between the germline ends. The germline V gene encodes CDR1 MDHEN and CDR2 SYDVKM. There are 12 residues in the CDR3. In DNA, the CDR3 is TGTGCCAGCAGCGCAGGAGGGCTCGAGCAGTACGTC. Translation: CASSAGGLEQYV.

The J gene is TRBJ2-1, the V gene TRBV6-4; a possible D gene is TRBD1 (6 bases). The length of the CDR3 is 16 residues. With 0 bases removed from V and 4 bases from J, the gap between germline ends came to 13 bases. Germline-derived CDR1 and CDR2 are MRHNA and SNTAGT. The CDR3 sequence: CASSDSSARGYNEQFF. Here the CDR3 DNA reads TGTGCCAGCAGTGACTCCTCAGCCAGGGGTTACAATGAGCAGTTCTTC.

V usage is TRBV7-9 and J usage is TRBJ2-7, with D unresolved. CDR1 is SEHNR, CDR2 FQNEAQ, per germline (reference sequence). The CDR3 covers 13 residues. V was pared by 5 bases and J by 6 bases, with 14 bases between. CDR3 protein: CASSLTLETEQYV. The CDR3 DNA follows: TGTGCCAGCAGCCTAACCCTAGAGACCGAGCAGTACGTC.

The chain combines TRBV7-2 with TRBJ1-1, with 7 bases lining up with TRBD1. Trimming took 5 bases from V and 0 from J; bases not matched to a gene: 6. CDR1 and CDR2 from the germline V gene are SGHTA and FQGNSA. This CDR3 comprises 15 residues. The CDR3: CASSPPTGLNTEAFF. The CDR3 region has the DNA TGTGCCAGCAGCCCCCCGACAGGGCTGAACACTGAAGCTTTCTTT.

The chain combines TRBV28 with TRBJ2-3; 7 bases fit TRBD2. This CDR3 comprises 16 residues. With V trimmed by 10 bases and J by 4 bases, 17 bases remained unmatched. Germline loops: CDR1 MDHEN, CDR2 SYDVKM. DNA for the CDR3: TGTGCCACCAACGAGCGGGGCCGCGATTGGGCAGATACGCAGTATTTT. Its translation is CATNERGRDWADTQYF.

In its sample, this clone was seen once. The rearrangement joins TRBV27 to TRBJ2-1; D is undetermined. V lost 0 bases and J lost 2, with 8 bases in between. This CDR3 contains 15 residues. Germline-derived CDR1 and CDR2 are MNHEY and SMNVEV (reference sequence). The CDR3 spells CASSLSRPAYNEQFF. The CDR3 nucleotides read TGTGCCAGCAGTTTATCCCGTCCGGCCTACAATGAGCAGTTCTTC.

This clone was recorded once. This chain joins TRBV4-1 and TRBJ2-3; TRBD1 might be the D (5 bases). The CDR3 spans 14 residues. Germline V gene lookup returns CDR1 MGHRA and CDR2 YSYEKL. The V end lost 1 base, the J end lost 2 bases, and 7 bases lay between the germline ends. CDR3 sequence: CASSQGQYTDTQYF. CDR3 nucleotide sequence: TGCGCCAGCAGCCAAGGACAGTACACAGATACGCAGTATTTT.

The rearrangement uses TRBV24-1 and TRBJ2-5, with 7 bases matching TRBD1. Germline CDR1 is KGHDR and CDR2 is SFDVKD. This CDR3 has 15 residues. V trimming: 3 bases; J trimming: 1 base; junction bases outside the gene matches: 4. CDR3 DNA: TGTGCCACCAGTGATGGGGCAGGGGGCCAAGAGACCCAGTACTTC. This sequence encodes CATSDGAGGQETQYF.

The chain has TRBV10-3 and TRBJ2-5; 8 positions match TRBD2. Germline lookup yields CDR1 ENHRY and CDR2 SYGVKD. The junction had 9 bases not matched to a gene; V was cut back by 1 base and J by 5 bases. The CDR3 loop spans 16 amino acids. CDR3 sequence: CAISELTGGPIETQYF. CDR3 nucleotide sequence: TGTGCCATCAGTGAGTTAACGGGAGGGCCGATCGAGACCCAGTACTTC.

The chain uses TRBV9 and TRBJ2-1, with D unclear. The V gene's germline CDR1 is SGDLS and CDR2 YYNGEE. There are 15 residues in the CDR3. The germline V and J ends were trimmed by 4 bases and 5 bases, with 16 bases remaining between them. The CDR3: CASSPHVGGNNEQFF. CDR3 DNA sequence: TGTGCCAGCAGCCCCCATGTTGGCGGAAACAATGAGCAGTTCTTC.

The chain couples TRBV5-1 to TRBJ1-4; the D is unclear. The CDR3 has 16 residues. Deletions cut 3 bases from V and 2 bases from J, with 14 bases between. CDR1 is SGHRS, CDR2 YFSETQ, per germline. DNA of the CDR3: TGCGCCAGCAGCTCCGGGGTTCTGGTTACTAATGAAAAACTGTTTTTT. Its translation is CASSSGVLVTNEKLFF.

The chain is built from TRBV5-1 and TRBJ2-3, with unresolved D. Germline loops: CDR1 SGHRS, CDR2 YFSETQ. V lost 2 bases and J lost 0, with 7 bases in between. The CDR3 has 14 residues. CDR3 residues: CASSLRSSTDTQYF. CDR3 coding DNA: TGCGCCAGCAGCTTAAGGAGCAGCACAGATACGCAGTATTTT.